Shown below are 24 T cell receptor beta chains from a single sample sequenced in a study of Ad26.COV2.S vaccination and SARS-CoV-2 variants. Treatment reported: 19 received Ad26.COV2.S at low or high dose, single or two shots; roughly five received placebo; per-sample allocation not given. At day 63 after the first vaccine or placebo injection, samples were drawn. The method was immunoSEQ multiplex PCR; TCRdb's version includes in-frame clones alone and lacks a portion of them. The sample yields about 320,000 clones, around four fifths seen once. The sequenced sample was peripheral blood, obtained in a trial of Ad26.COV2.S vaccine versus placebo. These receptors were obtained from a person aged 18-60 years who received the Ad26.COV2.S COVID-19 vaccine or a placebo.

The V and J genes are TRBV10-2 and TRBJ2-7, with D perhaps matching TRBD2 (5 bases). Germline assignment: CDR1 WSHSY and CDR2 SAAADI. The CDR3 runs 16 residues. The V end was cut by 6 bases, the J end by 5 bases, with 23 bases between. The CDR3 region has the DNA TGCGCCAGCAGCCCGTGGCATATGGTGGGAGCGGACGAGCAGTACTTC. It is translated as CASSPWHMVGADEQYF.

The chain is built from TRBV29-1 and TRBJ2-3; no firm D call. The CDR3 contains 13 residues. Trimming took off 1 base at V and 0 bases at J, with 5 bases between the two ends. The V gene's germline CDR1 is SQVTM and CDR2 ANQGSEA. The CDR3: CSVEGPSTDTQYF. In nucleotides, the CDR3 is TGCAGCGTTGAAGGACCGAGCACAGATACGCAGTATTTT.

The chain employs TRBV7-9 and TRBJ1-5; possibly TRBD1 for D (5 bases). Trimming took 5 bases from V and 0 from J, leaving 11 bases between them. The CDR3 contains 15 residues. Per germline, CDR1 SEHNR and CDR2 FQNEAQ (reference sequence). CDR3 nucleotide sequence: TGTGCCAGCAGCCAATATACAGGTAGCAATCAGCCCCAGCATTTT. Residues: CASSQYTGSNQPQHF.

This chain uses TRBV28 with TRBJ1-4; D is possibly TRBD1 (5 bases). Trimming left V 6 bases short and J 8 bases short, with 19 bases between. Germline CDR1 is MDHEN and CDR2 is SYDVKM. The CDR3 totals 15 residues. The CDR3 nucleotides read TGTGCCAGCAGCCGACCAGGGATAGGGAAGGAAAAACTGTTTTTT. It translates to CASSRPGIGKEKLFF.

The rearrangement links TRBV28 to TRBJ1-1; 8 nucleotides match TRBD1. This CDR3 is built from 15 residues. V trimming: 5 bases; J trimming: 0 bases; junction bases outside the gene matches: 5. Germline V gives CDR1 MDHEN, CDR2 SYDVKM. The CDR3: CASSRMTGVNTEAFF. CDR3 sequence (DNA): TGTGCCAGCAGTCGTATGACAGGGGTGAACACTGAAGCTTTCTTT.

The V and J genes are TRBV6-1 and TRBJ1-3, with a possible D match to TRBD1 (5 bases). Germline assignment: CDR1 MNHNS and CDR2 SASEGT. Trimming removed 8 bases from V and 0 bases from J, with 11 bases in between. The CDR3 is made up of 14 amino acids. DNA of the CDR3: TGTGCCAGCCTAGGGGTTAGCTCTGGAAACACCATATATTTT. It yields the protein CASLGVSSGNTIYF.

This clone was counted only a few times. The chain has TRBV21-1 and TRBJ1-1; the tabulated D call, TRBD1, remains unverified against the DNA. TRBV21-1 is recorded as a pseudogene. The CDR3 spans 13 residues. This CDR3 reads CASSIPQGTEAFF. The CDR3 DNA sequence: TGTGCCAGCAGCATCCCCCAGGGGACTGAAGCTTTCTTT.

The chain has TRBV2 and TRBJ1-1; no reliable D call. Germline V gives CDR1 SNHLY, CDR2 FYNNEI. This CDR3 has 13 amino acids. The V gene lost 4 bases and the J gene lost 1 base, with 7 bases spanning the gap. CDR3 residues: CASSGQPNTEAFF. The CDR3, as DNA: TGTGCCAGCAGTGGTCAGCCGAACACTGAAGCTTTCTTT. Full variable domain (rest looked up from reference TRBV2 and TRBJ1-1): EPEVTQTPSHQVTQMGQEVILRCVPISNHLYFYWYRQILGQKVEFLVSFYNNEISEKSEIFDDQFSVERPDGSNFTLKIRSTKLEDSAMYFCASSGQPNTEAFFGQGTRLTVV.

The chain recombines TRBV30 with TRBJ2-1; maybe TRBD1 (5 bases). The V end lost 2 bases, the J end lost 0 bases, and 14 bases lay between the germline ends. The CDR3 length is 16 residues. CDR1 and CDR2 (germline): GTSNPN, SVGIG (reference sequence). The CDR3 nucleotides are TGTGCCTGGAGTACCGCAGGGTTGAGCTCCTACAATGAGCAGTTCTTC. Encoded protein: CAWSTAGLSSYNEQFF.

The rearrangement joins TRBV7-2 to TRBJ2-3; D is undetermined. Trimming cost V 4 bases and J 4 bases, with 21 bases left between them. CDR1 is SGHTA, CDR2 FQGNSA, per germline. The length of the CDR3 is 17 residues. The CDR3 protein is CASSSHYGFYGPDTQYF. CDR3 DNA: TGTGCCAGCAGCTCCCACTATGGGTTTTACGGACCAGATACGCAGTATTTT.

This rearrangement joins TRBV11-2 to TRBJ2-5; 10 positions match TRBD1. The CDR3 has 14 residues. Unmatched junction bases numbered 4, after V lost 5 bases and J lost 4 bases. Germline V CDR1 and CDR2: SGHAT, FQNNGV. The CDR3 DNA is TGTGCCAGCAGCCCCGGGACAGGGGCAGAGACCCAGTACTTC. Encoded protein: CASSPGTGAETQYF. The full variable domain, its missing parts supplied by reference TRBV11-2 and TRBJ2-5, is EAGVAQSPRYKIIEKRQSVAFWCNPISGHATLYWYQQILGQGPKLLIQFQNNGVVDDSQLPKDRFSAERLKGVDSTLKIQPAKLEDSAVYLCASSPGTGAETQYFGPGTRLLVL.

This CDR3 reads CASSPRDFRMQETQYF. CDR3 nucleotides: TGTGCCAGCAGTCCTAGGGACTTCAGGATGCAAGAGACCCAGTACTTC. The chain is built from TRBV9 and TRBJ2-5; a weak D match, TRBD2 (6 bases). This CDR3 has 16 residues. V was shortened by 5 bases and J by 2 bases, with 19 bases between the two germline ends. In germline, CDR1 is SGDLS, CDR2 YYNGEE.

This chain connects TRBV30 to TRBJ1-3, with 10 bases identical to TRBD1. This CDR3 region has 15 residues. Trimming took 0 bases from V and 4 from J; bases not matched to a gene: 3. In germline, CDR1 is GTSNPN, CDR2 SVGIG (reference sequence). CDR3 loop: CAWSVGTGVGNTIYF. The CDR3, as DNA: TGTGCCTGGAGTGTCGGGACAGGGGTCGGAAACACCATATATTTT.

V usage is TRBV3-1 (or the pseudogene TRBV3-2) and J usage is TRBJ2-1; D is uncertain. V dropped 10 bases and J dropped 5 bases, with 15 bases sitting between them. The CDR3 extends over 13 amino acids. Germline CDR1 reads LGHDT; CDR2 reads YNNKEL (reference sequence). CDR3 coding DNA: TGTGCCACCAGAGAGGAGAGGAACAATGAGCAGTTCTTC. Its protein is CATREERNNEQFF.

The chain employs TRBV19 and TRBJ1-5, with D maybe TRBD1 (5 bases). Germline V gives CDR1 LNHDA, CDR2 SQIVND (reference sequence). The length of the CDR3 is 15 residues. Deletions cut 3 bases from V and 6 bases from J, with 15 bases between. Written as DNA, the CDR3 is TGTGCCAGTAGTATTGGGGGGGGGAGAGGTCAGCCCCAGCATTTT. This codes for CASSIGGGRGQPQHF.

A few counts support this clone. The chain combines TRBV4-1 with TRBJ2-5, with D possibly matching TRBD2 (6 bases). CDR3 length equals 16 residues. V was cut by 5 bases and J by 4 bases, with 20 bases left in between. Germline V gene data show CDR1 as MGHRA and CDR2 as YSYEKL. CDR3 in DNA: TGCGCCAGCAGCAAACAGGTTCCCGGGACTTCAGAGACCCAGTACTTC. Its protein product is CASSKQVPGTSETQYF.

The rearrangement links TRBV5-6 to TRBJ2-3; 8 bases are a match to TRBD2. V trimming: 3 bases; J trimming: 0 bases; junction bases outside the gene matches: 3. This CDR3 is built from 15 residues. Looked up from germline, CDR1 is SGHDT and CDR2 is YYEEEE. Written as DNA, the CDR3 is TGTGCCAGCAGCTCACTAGCGGCGAGCACAGATACGCAGTATTTT. This codes for CASSSLAASTDTQYF. Full variable domain (rest looked up from reference TRBV5-6 and TRBJ2-3): DAGVTQSPTHLIKTRGQQVTLRCSPKSGHDTVSWYQQALGQGPQFIFQYYEEEERQRGNFPDRFSGHQFPNYSSELNVNALLLGDSALYLCASSSLAASTDTQYFGPGTRLTVL.

The V call is TRBV11-2, the J call TRBJ2-1; TRBD2 agrees at 12 bases. This CDR3 comprises 15 residues. The J segment lost 4 bases and the V segment lost 5 bases, leaving 3 bases of the junction unmatched. The germline CDR1 and CDR2 sequences are SGHAT and FQNNGV. CDR3 in DNA: TGTGCCAGCAGCACGGGACTAGCGGGTTACAATGAGCAGTTCTTC. It encodes CASSTGLAGYNEQFF.

The V and J genes are TRBV6-6 and TRBJ1-5, with D unclear. Germline values: CDR1 MNHNY, CDR2 SVGAGI (reference sequence). V dropped 5 bases and J dropped 7 bases, with 21 bases sitting between them. The CDR3 is 16 amino acids. CDR3 sequence (DNA): TGTGCCAGCAGTACTCCTAAAGGCCAGGTTGGGCAGCCCCAGCATTTT. It is translated as CASSTPKGQVGQPQHF.

The genes are TRBV7-2 and TRBJ1-3; D is possibly TRBD1 (6 bases). The V and J ends lost 5 bases and 4 bases respectively, with 15 bases between them. Germline lookup yields CDR1 SGHTA and CDR2 FQGNSA. The CDR3 runs to 15 residues. The CDR3 DNA reads as TGTGCCAGCAGCGCGGGGGCATCCTGGGGAAACACCATATATTTT. Protein product: CASSAGASWGNTIYF. Variable domain in full (rest from reference TRBV7-2 and TRBJ1-3): GAGVSQSPSNKVTEKGKDVELRCDPISGHTALYWYRQSLGQGLEFLIYFQGNSAPDKSGLPSDRFSAERTGGSVSTLTIQRTQQEDSAVYLCASSAGASWGNTIYFGEGSWLTVV.

The chain joins TRBV5-4 to TRBJ1-1; D is unresolved. The CDR3 sequence is 13 residues long. V was clipped by 6 bases and J by 7 bases, with 16 bases between them. Germline CDR1 is SGHNT and CDR2 is YYREEE (reference sequence). The CDR3 protein is CASTLGLWDEAFF. CDR3 nucleotide sequence: TGTGCCAGCACCCTTGGCCTGTGGGATGAAGCTTTCTTT.

The J gene is TRBJ2-3, the V gene TRBV7-9; no clear D. CDR3 length: 16 amino acids. Trimming cost V 4 bases and J 0 bases, with 14 bases left between them. The germline gives CDR1 SEHNR, CDR2 FQNEAQ (reference sequence). The CDR3 DNA follows: TGTGCCAGCAGCTCAAGTGTTGGCGGTAGCACAGATACGCAGTATTTT. It translates to CASSSSVGGSTDTQYF. The full variable domain, rest sourced from reference TRBV7-9 and TRBJ2-3, is DTGVSQNPRHKITKRGQNVTFRCDPISEHNRLYWYRQTLGQGPEFLTYFQNEAQLEKSRLLSDRFSAERPKGSFSTLEIQRTEQGDSAMYLCASSSSVGGSTDTQYFGPGTRLTVL.

This chain connects TRBV6-5 to TRBJ2-7; D uncertain. Germline V gene lookup returns CDR1 MNHEY and CDR2 SVGAGI. The CDR3 contains 11 residues. Deletions cut 7 bases from V and 3 bases from J, with 7 bases between. The CDR3 bases are TGTGCCAGCATTAGAGACTACGAGCAGTACTTC. Amino acid sequence: CASIRDYEQYF.

The chain combines TRBV5-1 with TRBJ2-1, with TRBD2 identical over 16 bases. V lost 2 bases to trimming and J lost 2 bases; unmatched junction nucleotides: 1. This CDR3 is 17 amino acids long. Germline V lookup: CDR1 SGHRS, CDR2 YFSETQ. CDR3 sequence (DNA): TGCGCCAGCAGCTTCGGGACTAGCGGGGGGGCCTACAATGAGCAGTTCTTC. This codes for CASSFGTSGGAYNEQFF.